One and the same sample provided the 24 T cell receptor beta chains below, sequenced in a study of identical twins. TCRdb re-derived calls from the 5' RACE reads in MiXCR, one entry per CDR3 protein. The table records approximately 590,000 distinct CDR3 sequences, approximately 9.6% of them present only once. The same sample was also studied in work on yellow fever vaccine responses in identical twins.

Specimen: PBMCs. The receptors shown here come from a woman between 18 and 29 years old in good health.

This clonotype was counted a few times. The chain recombines TRBV6-2 or TRBV6-3 with TRBJ2-1; D uncertain. Trimming took off 2 bases at V and 5 bases at J, with 16 bases between the two ends. Germline loops: CDR1 MNHEY, CDR2 SVGEGT. The CDR3 consists of 16 residues. The CDR3 nucleotides are TGTGCCAGCAGTTACGAGCTGGGCGTCCTAAACAATGAGCAGTTCTTC. Translation: CASSYELGVLNNEQFF.

This chain links TRBV6-5 with TRBJ2-2; 9 bases map to TRBD1. CDR1 is MNHEY and CDR2 is SVGAGI in the germline V gene. The CDR3 length is 17 residues. The trim removed 2 bases at V and 3 bases at J, leaving 7 bases unmatched. The CDR3 nucleotides read TGTGCCAGCAGTTACGGGACAGGGTTTATTGACACCGGGGAGCTGTTTTTT. This sequence encodes CASSYGTGFIDTGELFF.

The chain employs TRBV7-6 and TRBJ2-1; D is perhaps TRBD2 (7 bases). This CDR3 contains 16 residues. CDR1 and CDR2 (germline): SGHVS, FNYEAQ. Trimming pared 5 bases from V and 5 bases from J, leaving 19 bases between. CDR3 residues: CASSPLWRGGDNEQFF. DNA for the CDR3: TGTGCCAGCAGCCCCCTGTGGAGGGGGGGCGACAATGAGCAGTTCTTC.

This clonotype turned up a few times. J is TRBJ2-6 and V is TRBV28, with D perhaps matching TRBD1 or TRBD2 (5 bases each). Germline lookup yields CDR1 MDHEN and CDR2 SYDVKM. CDR3 length: 16 residues. The V end was cut by 8 bases, the J end by 1 base, with 15 bases between. The CDR3 here is CASVRGTLSGANVLTF. The CDR3 nucleotides are TGTGCCAGCGTGAGGGGAACCCTATCTGGGGCCAACGTCCTGACTTTC.

This clonotype was seen repeatedly, ten times or more. This rearrangement joins TRBV4-1 to TRBJ2-2; 13 bases are a match to TRBD2. Trimming took 3 bases from V and 1 from J; bases not matched to a gene: 5. Germline-derived CDR1 and CDR2 are MGHRA and YSYEKL. The CDR3 extends over 18 amino acids. This CDR3 is CASSQGRLAGGNTGELFF. Here the CDR3 DNA reads TGCGCCAGCAGCCAGGGGAGACTAGCGGGAGGGAACACCGGGGAGCTGTTTTTT.

This clonotype was recorded a few times. Its ends do not fully match the called genes, so a read error is possible. The V and J genes are TRBV7-7 and TRBJ2-1; D is perhaps TRBD1 or TRBD2 (6 bases each). The germline CDR1 and CDR2 sequences are SSHAT and FNYEAQ (reference sequence). The CDR3 contains 14 residues. In nucleotides, the CDR3 is TGTGCTAGCAGCTTAGGCGTCGGGGGCGATGAGCAGTTCTTC. Its translation is CASSLGVGGDEQFF. Drawing the rest from reference TRBV7-7 and TRBJ2-1, the complete variable domain is GAGVSQSPRYKVTKRGQDVTLRCDPISSHATLYWYQQALGQGPEFLTYFNYEAQPDKSGLPSDRFSAERPEGSISTLTIQRTEQRDSAMYRCASSLGVGGDEQFFGPGTRLTVL.

This clonotype was found many times. V gene TRBV12-3 or TRBV12-4 combines with J gene TRBJ1-3; the D gene is possibly TRBD1 (5 bases). The CDR3 length is 13 residues. Trimming pared 9 bases from V and 4 bases from J, leaving 13 bases between. CDR3 residues: CASLGGDGNTIYF. CDR3 sequence (DNA): TGTGCCAGTCTCGGAGGGGACGGAAACACCATATATTTT.

In this sample, this clonotype turned up a few times. The rearrangement joins TRBV6-5 to TRBJ2-2; 12 bases agree with TRBD1. The trim removed 4 bases at V and 5 bases at J, leaving 8 bases unmatched. Germline-derived CDR1 and CDR2 are MNHEY and SVGAGI. CDR3 size: 17 residues. CDR3 in amino acids: CASSSLGTGGKTGELFF. As DNA, the CDR3 is TGTGCCAGCAGTTCCCTCGGGACAGGGGGCAAGACCGGGGAGCTGTTTTTT.

The gene calls are TRBV7-3 and TRBJ2-3; D ambiguous. The CDR3 loop spans 15 amino acids. With 3 bases removed from V and 1 base from J, the gap between germline ends came to 11 bases. CDR1 is SGHTA, CDR2 FQGTGA, per germline. Written as DNA, the CDR3 is TGTGCCAGCAGCTTCGGAGCGATGGGCACAGATACGCAGTATTTT. It yields the protein CASSFGAMGTDTQYF.

The CDR3, as DNA: TGTGCCAGCAGCCCTGGACTAGACCGCACAGATACGCAGTATTTT. As protein: CASSPGLDRTDTQYF. The chain carries TRBV9 and TRBJ2-3; 7 bases align to TRBD2. V trimming: 4 bases; J trimming: 1 base; junction bases outside the gene matches: 6. The germline V gene has CDR1 SGDLS and CDR2 YYNGEE. The CDR3 sequence is 15 residues long.

This clonotype was detected only a few times. The chain uses TRBV27 and TRBJ2-7, with a tentative D call TRBD2 (7 bases). CDR1 is MNHEY and CDR2 is SMNVEV in the germline V gene (reference sequence). V was clipped by 5 bases and J by 4 bases, with 18 bases between them. CDR3 length: 15 amino acids. The CDR3 is CASSPLVGRGYEQYF. Here the CDR3 DNA reads TGTGCCAGCAGTCCCTTAGTAGGGAGGGGGTACGAGCAGTACTTC.

CDR3 sequence: CASCSAGGFAKNIQYF. CDR3 coding DNA: TGTGCCAGCTGCTCAGCGGGGGGCTTTGCCAAAAACATTCAGTACTTC. The rearrangement joins TRBV6-1 to TRBJ2-4; TRBD2 matches at 9 bases. Per germline, CDR1 MNHNS and CDR2 SASEGT. CDR3 length equals 16 residues. With 8 bases clipped from V and 1 base from J, the junction kept 9 bases outside the gene matches.

V usage is TRBV2 and J usage is TRBJ2-7; D unclear. The CDR3 spans 14 residues. V lost 0 bases to trimming and J lost 0 bases, with 6 bases between them. In germline, CDR1 is SNHLY, CDR2 FYNNEI. CDR3 residues: CASSEAPASYEQYF. CDR3 in DNA: TGTGCCAGCAGTGAAGCTCCAGCCTCCTACGAGCAGTACTTC.

There are a few counts of this clonotype. Germline is not matched at one junction end, which may reflect a read error. The genes are TRBV20-1 and TRBJ2-3; unclear D gene. There are 16 residues in the CDR3. The germline V gene encodes CDR1 DFQATT and CDR2 SNEGSKA (reference sequence). The CDR3 region has the DNA TGCTGTGCCCTACACGACTCTACAAGGCTCACAGATACGCAGTATTTT. Its protein product is CCALHDSTRLTDTQYF.

The chain has TRBV7-6 and TRBJ2-7; tentatively, D is TRBD2 (5 bases). The germline V gene encodes CDR1 SGHVS and CDR2 FNYEAQ. The V end lost 3 bases, the J end lost 2 bases, and 8 bases lay between the germline ends. The CDR3 has 13 residues. CDR3 in amino acids: CASSFSLAYEQYF. CDR3 nucleotide sequence: TGTGCCAGCAGCTTCTCACTAGCCTACGAGCAGTACTTC.

CDR3 nucleotides: TGCAGTGCTGGAACATTAGCGGGGGATCCCTACGAGCAGTACTTC. Amino acid sequence: CSAGTLAGDPYEQYF. This rearrangement joins TRBV20-1 to TRBJ2-7; TRBD2 agrees at 9 bases. CDR1 and CDR2 from the germline V gene are DFQATT and SNEGSKA (reference sequence). This CDR3 contains 15 residues. The V and J ends lost 5 bases and 2 bases, in that order; junction bases with no gene match: 10.

This clonotype turned up a few times. The genes are TRBV4-3 and TRBJ2-7; D is possibly TRBD2 (6 bases). Germline CDR1 is LGHNA and CDR2 is YSLEER. V lost 1 base, J lost 6 bases, and 16 bases lay in between. The CDR3 runs 15 residues. The DNA for the CDR3 is TGCGCCAGCAGCCAAGGGGCGGGGAGCGGTTTCGAGCAGTACTTC. It encodes CASSQGAGSGFEQYF.

There are a few counts of this clonotype. This chain uses TRBV20-1 with TRBJ2-3; 10 bases are shared with TRBD1. CDR3 length: 17 residues. V was clipped by 6 bases and J by 2 bases; unmatched bases: 14. The germline V gene encodes CDR1 DFQATT and CDR2 SNEGSKA (reference sequence). CDR3 in amino acids: CSARDRGPPFYTDTQYF. CDR3 in DNA: TGCAGTGCCAGGGACAGGGGACCCCCATTTTACACAGATACGCAGTATTTT.

This clonotype has at least ten counts. This CDR3 is CASSQDGWLTGETQYF. Here the CDR3 DNA reads TGCGCCAGCAGCCAAGATGGTTGGTTGACAGGCGAGACCCAGTACTTC. The gene calls are TRBV4-1 and TRBJ2-5; a weak D match, TRBD1 (6 bases). Germline CDR1 and CDR2: MGHRA and YSYEKL. Trimming left V 0 bases short and J 5 bases short, with 16 bases between. The CDR3 totals 16 residues.

Many counts were recorded for this clonotype. This chain uses TRBV15 with TRBJ2-3; 9 bases match TRBD2. In germline, CDR1 is LNHNV, CDR2 YYDKDF (reference sequence). This CDR3 contains 17 residues. The junction had 5 bases not matched to a gene; V was cut back by 1 base and J by 0 bases. The CDR3 coding sequence is TGTGCCACCAGCAGAGCCGGCGGGGGGGCTAGCACAGATACGCAGTATTTT. It specifies CATSRAGGGASTDTQYF.

The chain couples TRBV5-1 to TRBJ2-7; D possibly matches TRBD1 or TRBD2 (5 bases each). This CDR3 contains 14 residues. Deletions cut 0 bases from V and 4 bases from J, with 11 bases between. CDR1 SGHRS and CDR2 YFSETQ come from the germline V gene. The CDR3 DNA sequence: TGCGCCAGCAGCTTGGTGGGGGACCAGTACGAGCAGTACTTC. It translates to CASSLVGDQYEQYF.

The chain recombines TRBV20-1 with TRBJ1-3; maybe TRBD1 (5 bases). Per germline, CDR1 DFQATT and CDR2 SNEGSKA (reference sequence). The CDR3 extends over 15 amino acids. Trimming removed 6 bases at V and 3 bases at J, with 18 bases between. CDR3 amino acids: CSASGGVNVGNTIYF. CDR3 DNA: TGCAGTGCCAGCGGGGGGGTTAATGTTGGAAACACCATATATTTT.

The rearrangement links TRBV5-6 to TRBJ1-2; TRBD1 aligns across 7 bases. Trimming removed 3 bases from V and 0 bases from J; junction bases left unmatched: 2. The germline V gene has CDR1 SGHDT and CDR2 YYEEEE. The CDR3 covers 14 residues. This CDR3 is CASSSTGPNYGYTF. The CDR3 DNA reads TGTGCCAGCAGCTCGACAGGGCCTAACTATGGCTACACCTTC.

This chain uses TRBV7-8 with TRBJ2-2; possibly TRBD2 for D (5 bases). The CDR3 runs 13 residues. The germline gives CDR1 SGHVS, CDR2 FQNEAQ. Trimming shortened V by 4 bases and J by 5 bases, and 8 bases separated the two germline ends. CDR3 loop: CASSSKRTGELFF. CDR3 nucleotides: TGTGCCAGCAGCTCCAAGCGGACCGGGGAGCTGTTTTTT.